The 23 T cell receptor beta chains below were found in one sample sequenced in a study of blood T cell repertoires in COVID-19. Only in-frame clones appear in the TCRdb table, and some are missing; sequencing was by immunoSEQ multiplex PCR. The top ten clones hold around 1.5% of a sample with some 100,000 clones, roughly nine tenths of them seen once. Sequencing was carried out using peripheral blood. The origin of the receptors is a human donor with active COVID-19. The donor label of this sample is uncertain.

The V gene is TRBV6-5, the J gene TRBJ1-2; maybe TRBD1 (5 bases). Deletions cut 6 bases from V and 4 bases from J, with 15 bases between. The germline CDR1 and CDR2 sequences are MNHEY and SVGAGI. The CDR3 sequence is 14 residues long. This CDR3 is CASRLHGQGYGYTF. CDR3 nucleotides: TGTGCCAGCAGACTACACGGGCAGGGCTATGGCTACACCTTC.

The rearrangement uses TRBV5-1 and TRBJ2-5; TRBD2 agrees at 13 bases. J was trimmed by 6 bases and V by 3 bases; bases with no gene match: 11. The CDR3 is made up of 17 amino acids. CDR1 and CDR2 (germline): SGHRS, YFSETQ. DNA for the CDR3: TGCGCCAGCAGCTCTAACGCCGGACTAGCGGGGGTACAGACCCAGTACTTC. Translated: CASSSNAGLAGVQTQYF.

Only one count was recorded for this clone. The chain has TRBV6-1 and TRBJ2-7, with a tentative D call TRBD2 (5 bases). The CDR3 loop spans 14 amino acids. Between the trimmed V and J ends, which lost 0 bases and 1 base, there was a span of 7 bases. The germline CDR1 and CDR2 sequences are MNHNS and SASEGT. The CDR3 nucleotides read TGTGCCAGCAGTGAAGCGGAGCGGTCCTACGAGCAGTACTTC. Amino acid sequence: CASSEAERSYEQYF.

This clone has just a few counts. CDR3 residues: CAYGSYPSYPYEQYF. The CDR3 region has the DNA TGTGCCTATGGTAGCTATCCCTCATACCCCTACGAGCAGTACTTC. The V and J genes are TRBV30 and TRBJ2-7; D gene unclear. Germline CDR1 and CDR2: GTSNPN and SVGIG (reference sequence). With 7 bases removed from V and 2 bases from J, the gap between germline ends came to 21 bases. This CDR3 has 15 amino acids.

V and J are TRBV6-2 or TRBV6-3 and TRBJ2-4, with TRBD2 identical over 10 bases. The junction had 3 bases not matched to a gene; V was cut back by 4 bases and J by 6 bases. Germline CDR1 MNHEY, CDR2 SVGEGT. This CDR3 has 14 amino acids. The CDR3: CASSLAGGGNIQYF. CDR3 sequence (DNA): TGTGCCAGCAGTTTAGCGGGGGGCGGAAACATTCAGTACTTC.

The CDR3 loop reads CASRPGGISTYEQYF. The CDR3 coding sequence is TGTGCCAGTAGACCCGGAGGCATCTCTACCTACGAGCAGTACTTC. The chain links TRBV19 to TRBJ2-7; a weak D match, TRBD2 (5 bases). CDR1 is LNHDA, CDR2 SQIVND, per germline (reference sequence). The CDR3 is 15 amino acids. With 6 bases removed from V and 2 bases from J, the gap between germline ends came to 17 bases.

This chain links TRBV6-1 with TRBJ1-5; 8 bases are a match to TRBD1. This CDR3 comprises 18 residues. V lost 2 bases to trimming and J lost 7 bases; unmatched junction nucleotides: 16. Germline lookup yields CDR1 MNHNS and CDR2 SASEGT. CDR3 sequence reads: CASSEMEDRVVFEQPQHF. The CDR3 DNA is TGTGCCAGCAGTGAAATGGAGGACAGGGTAGTATTCGAGCAGCCCCAGCATTTT.

The rearrangement links TRBV6-2 or TRBV6-3 to TRBJ2-1; D call uncertain. Trimming took 0 bases from V and 2 from J, leaving 5 bases between them. The V gene's germline CDR1 is MNHEY and CDR2 SVGEGT. This CDR3 region has 14 residues. CDR3 region: CASSYSQTYNEQFF. CDR3 in DNA: TGTGCCAGCAGTTACTCGCAGACCTACAATGAGCAGTTCTTC.

V and J are TRBV3-1 (or the pseudogene TRBV3-2) and TRBJ1-5; the D is unclear. The CDR3 is made up of 13 amino acids. The germline V gene has CDR1 LGHDT and CDR2 YNNKEL (reference sequence). V gave up 4 bases and J gave up 9 bases, with 13 bases separating them. CDR3 DNA sequence: TGTGCCAGCAGCCCTACGTCTACGGGGCCCCAGCATTTT. Translating it yields CASSPTSTGPQHF.

The V and J genes are TRBV6-5 and TRBJ1-2; 7 bases line up with TRBD1. The CDR3 is 15 residues long. Trimming removed 4 bases from V and 6 bases from J; junction bases left unmatched: 11. Germline V gene data show CDR1 as MNHEY and CDR2 as SVGAGI. CDR3 amino acids: CASSSGQARTDGYTF. CDR3 nucleotides: TGTGCCAGCAGTTCCGGACAGGCCAGAACCGATGGCTACACCTTC.

The chain has TRBV5-6 and TRBJ2-7; 7 bases are shared with TRBD1. The ends lost 0 bases at V and 6 bases at J; junction bases unmatched: 12. This CDR3 has 16 residues. Germline V gene lookup returns CDR1 SGHDT and CDR2 YYEEEE. CDR3 in DNA: TGTGCCAGCAGCTTGGTAGGAGGTGCAGGGGGTGGCGAGCAGTACTTC. Its translation: CASSLVGGAGGGEQYF.

The J gene is TRBJ2-1, the V gene TRBV5-4; TRBD1 is a possible D gene (5 bases). This CDR3 is 17 amino acids long. Germline CDR1 and CDR2: SGHNT and YYREEE (reference sequence). Trimming shortened V by 1 base and J by 0 bases, and 14 bases separated the two germline ends. CDR3 nucleotides: TGTGCCAGCAGCTTGTTATCCCGGACAACCTCCTACAATGAGCAGTTCTTC. This translates into CASSLLSRTTSYNEQFF.

The V gene is TRBV21-1, the J gene TRBJ2-2; the D call TRBD2 from the table was never checked on the DNA. TRBV21-1 is designated a pseudogene. There are 18 residues in the CDR3. The CDR3 loop reads CASSKKSGGPRNTGELFF. CDR3 in DNA: TGTGCCAGCAGCAAAAAAAGCGGGGGGCCGCGGAACACCGGGGAGCTGTTTTTT.

The chain combines TRBV5-1 with TRBJ2-2; 9 bases are a match to TRBD2. V trimming: 4 bases; J trimming: 8 bases; junction bases outside the gene matches: 15. CDR1 SGHRS and CDR2 YFSETQ come from the germline V gene. This CDR3 has 17 amino acids. The CDR3 sequence is CASSLLLSGTSKGELFF. In nucleotides, the CDR3 is TGCGCCAGCAGCCTTCTTCTGAGCGGGACTAGCAAAGGGGAGCTGTTTTTT.

This clone was observed a few times. The chain employs TRBV7-6 and TRBJ1-3; no firm D call. Germline V lookup: CDR1 SGHVS, CDR2 FNYEAQ. The V end was cut by 0 bases, the J end by 0 bases, with 9 bases between. The CDR3 sequence is 16 residues long. CDR3 nucleotide sequence: TGTGCCAGCAGCTTAGCCAGCGGCTTCTCTGGAAACACCATATATTTT. It encodes CASSLASGFSGNTIYF.

This chain uses TRBV6-5 with TRBJ1-3; D unresolved. This CDR3 spans 11 amino acids. The V end was cut by 4 bases, the J end by 16 bases, with 14 bases between. Germline V gene lookup returns CDR1 MNHEY and CDR2 SVGAGI. The CDR3 nucleotides read TGTGCCAGCAGTTTTACTTTCGGGTCCTATTTT. Its protein is CASSFTFGSYF.

The count of this clone is one. The J gene is TRBJ2-7, the V gene TRBV2; D unclear. CDR3 length: 10 amino acids. V was cut by 8 bases and J by 6 bases, with 8 bases left in between. Germline V lookup: CDR1 SNHLY, CDR2 FYNNEI. The CDR3 sequence is CASARSEQYF. In DNA form, the CDR3 reads TGTGCCAGCGCGAGGTCCGAGCAGTACTTC.

In this sample, this clone turned up a few times. The V and J genes are TRBV4-3 and TRBJ1-6, with 8 nucleotides matching TRBD1. CDR1 is LGHNA, CDR2 YSLEER, per germline. This CDR3 has 17 amino acids. The V and J ends lost 0 bases and 9 bases, in that order; junction bases with no gene match: 10. The CDR3 DNA reads TGCGCCAGCAGCCAAGACGCCCAGGGGGCTTTTCGTTCACCCCTCCACTTT. Residues: CASSQDAQGAFRSPLHF.

The chain carries TRBV27 and TRBJ2-2, with D perhaps TRBD1 (5 bases). This CDR3 is built from 14 residues. V gave up 3 bases and J gave up 3 bases, with 8 bases separating them. Germline V gene data show CDR1 as MNHEY and CDR2 as SMNVEV (reference sequence). CDR3 loop: CASSFQGYTGELFF. The DNA for the CDR3 is TGTGCCAGCAGTTTTCAGGGATACACCGGGGAGCTGTTTTTT.

The chain couples TRBV28 to TRBJ1-5; D gene uncertain. Trimming shortened V by 3 bases and J by 3 bases, and 15 bases separated the two germline ends. The germline V gene encodes CDR1 MDHEN and CDR2 SYDVKM. This CDR3 has 16 residues. CDR3 protein: CASSLGARLINQPQHF. The DNA for the CDR3 is TGTGCCAGCAGTTTGGGAGCAAGACTGATCAATCAGCCCCAGCATTTT. Using reference TRBV28 and TRBJ1-5 for the parts outside the CDR3, the full variable domain is DVKVTQSSRYLVKRTGEKVFLECVQDMDHENMFWYRQDPGLGLRLIYFSYDVKMKEKGDIPEGYSVSREKKERFSLILESASTNQTSMYLCASSLGARLINQPQHFGDGTRLSIL.

This chain joins TRBV29-1 and TRBJ1-2, with D possibly matching TRBD1 (6 bases). The V end was cut by 7 bases, the J end by 6 bases, with 15 bases between. Germline CDR1 and CDR2: SQVTM and ANQGSEA. The CDR3 is 12 amino acids. This chain's CDR3 is CSAYRAEDGYTF. CDR3 nucleotide sequence: TGCAGCGCCTACAGGGCGGAGGATGGCTACACCTTC.

V gene TRBV27 combines with J gene TRBJ2-7; tentative D call: TRBD1 (6 bases). The germline V gene has CDR1 MNHEY and CDR2 SMNVEV (reference sequence). Trimming took off 3 bases at V and 4 bases at J, with 16 bases between the two ends. The CDR3 is 15 residues long. The CDR3 protein is CASSLAGASDYEQYF. CDR3 DNA sequence: TGTGCCAGCAGTTTGGCAGGGGCTTCGGATTACGAGCAGTACTTC.

The rearrangement links TRBV6-2 or TRBV6-3 to TRBJ1-1; maybe TRBD1 (6 bases). V lost 0 bases to trimming and J lost 3 bases, with 11 bases between them. There are 15 residues in the CDR3. Germline lookup yields CDR1 MNHEY and CDR2 SVGEGT. CDR3 DNA sequence: TGTGCCAGCAGTTACTCCGACAGGTATCACACTGAAGCTTTCTTT. Protein product: CASSYSDRYHTEAFF.